This T cell receptor beta chain was identified during a study of early T cells in non-severe SARS-CoV-2 infection. Overall study context: Alpha and beta chains were unpaired, from unsorted whole-blood bulk RNA.

Tagging with unique molecular identifiers was applied to individual cDNA molecules. MiXCR, applied by TCRdb to the 5' RACE reads, yields one record per CDR3 protein. This table holds 35,000 to 45,000 distinct CDR3 sequences, 9.9% found once. This clonotype showed up just a few times. Germline CDR1 SGHRS, CDR2 YFSETQ. The CDR3 has 14 amino acids. V was pared by 0 bases and J by 4 bases, with 8 bases between. The sequence was collected from an adult who was a healthcare worker with PCR-confirmed SARS-CoV-2 infection or an uninfected control (not recorded which). The chain is built from TRBV5-1 and TRBJ2-1, with D unresolved. The sequenced material came from whole blood. CDR3 DNA: TGCGCCAGCAGCTTGGCCGACGGTTACAATGAGCAGTTCTTC. Protein product: CASSLADGYNEQFF.